This record concerns one TCR beta chain sequence. Its antigen is still unknown. This CDR3 region has 15 residues. V was shortened by 1 base and J by 0 bases, with 7 bases between the two germline ends. Germline loops: CDR1 SGDLS, CDR2 YYNGEE. Unique molecular identifiers were built into the TCRbeta library. TCRdb analysed the PCR reads with MiXCR anew, one entry per CDR3 protein. The sample gives about 47,000 distinct CDR3 sequences, around half of which show up once; roughly two fifths is in the top ten. The entry originates in a study of T-cell reconstitution after alpha-beta-depleted transplantation in children. Findings of the study overall: Several hundred expanded graft clones reportedly were the source of alpha-beta T cells about two months after transplant.

The chain has TRBV9 and TRBJ2-2; D remains unclear. This clonotype originated in a boy less than two years old with SCID, due to receive a stem cell transplant. The source was peripheral blood, collected before TCRalphabeta/CD19-depleted stem cell transplant. This CDR3 reads CASSVQDPNTGELFF. In DNA form, the CDR3 reads TGTGCCAGCAGCGTACAGGACCCGAACACCGGGGAGCTGTTTTTT.